This entry concerns a single T cell receptor beta chain. Since no conserved phenylalanine or tryptophan closes the CDR3, a read error is the likely cause. The DNA is omitted, as the CDR3 cannot be located on it reliably, and the CDR3 follows TCRdb's listing. Enrolled through a virtual design, the participants were between roughly 18 and 100 years of age and came from about two dozen US areas. Cohort assignment relied on participant-reported clinical history. This record comes from a study of blood T cell repertoires in COVID-19. Some clones are missing from TCRdb's copy, which holds only in-frame ones; the method was immunoSEQ multiplex PCR. The sample holds approximately 380,000 clones; around nine tenths are singletons and the top ten take 1.2%. Germline lookup yields CDR1 SNHLY and CDR2 FYNNEI. The CDR3 spans 12 amino acids, including both terminal residues.

The sequencing input was PBMCs or T cells enriched from blood (not recorded which). The V call is TRBV2, the J call TRBJ2-4; TRBD2, as called in the table, went unchecked against the DNA. This TCR derives from a woman younger than 35 who had recovered from COVID-19. Here the CDR3 reads CASSEAGTSRQI.